This entry describes one T cell receptor beta chain. Its antigen is unknown. The sample belongs to a study of shared clonotypes between healthy human individuals. About the study: Aged between 18 and 49, the donors were two women and three men. The study used three CD4 naive, three CD4 memory, two CD8 naive and one CD8 memory plate per donor.

The healthy adult donors were HIV-negative and reported no recent acute infections or vaccinations. Whole-study results and caveats: Depth of sequencing was expected to influence donor clonotype sharing.

This CDR3 has 17 residues. V lost 4 bases, J lost 2 bases, and 19 bases lay in between. The germline gives CDR1 SGDLS, CDR2 YYNGEE. Sequencing was performed with immunoSEQ multiplex PCR; in TCRdb, only in-frame clones are kept and a portion is missing. The data hold 2 million to 2.5 million clones, with roughly 93% observed a single time. V usage is TRBV9 and J usage is TRBJ1-3; D is perhaps TRBD1 (5 bases). The sample was naive CD4+ T cells from PBMCs. Subset specified: CD45RA+ positively selected. The TCR was taken from a man aged 18-30 years in good health. Some clones in this sample may be carry-over from other donors' samples. CDR3 loop: CASSPYQPAGTGNTIYF. DNA of the CDR3: TGTGCCAGCAGCCCGTATCAGCCTGCAGGGACTGGAAACACCATATATTTT. The full variable domain, its missing parts supplied by reference TRBV9 and TRBJ1-3, is DSGVTQTPKHLITATGQRVTLRCSPRSGDLSVYWYQQSLDQGLQFLIQYYNGEERAKGNILERFSAQQFPDLHSELNLSSLELGDSALYFCASSPYQPAGTGNTIYFGEGSWLTVV.